The 25 T cell receptor beta chains given below trace back to one sample, sequenced in a study of blood T cell repertoires in COVID-19. Assay: immunoSEQ multiplex PCR; the TCRdb copy retains only in-frame clones and omits some. Of 400,000 to 550,000 clones detected, approximately 90% appear once; the ten largest clones hold roughly 4%. The specimen was peripheral blood. Source of these receptors: a woman aged 30 to 39 with acute or convalescent COVID-19.

Notes on this clone: Other DNA sequences within the sample encode an identical CDR3. The genes are TRBV30 and TRBJ1-1, with TRBD1 as a possible D gene (6 bases). The ends were cut back, 5 bases at V and 5 bases at J, with 9 bases in the middle. This CDR3 is 11 amino acids long. Per the germline V gene, CDR1 is GTSNPN and CDR2 is SVGIG (reference sequence). CDR3 in amino acids: CAWGGRTEAFF. As DNA, the CDR3 is TGTGCCTGGGGGGGCCGGACTGAAGCTTTCTTT.

The chain combines TRBV7-8 with TRBJ1-4; TRBD1 aligns across 10 bases. Looked up from germline, CDR1 is SGHVS and CDR2 is FQNEAQ. Unmatched junction bases numbered 4, after V lost 4 bases and J lost 8 bases. The CDR3 sequence is 14 residues long. CDR3 in amino acids: CASSSGTGVEKLFF. In DNA form, the CDR3 reads TGTGCCAGCAGCTCCGGGACAGGGGTGGAAAAACTGTTTTTT.

The chain joins TRBV19 to TRBJ1-2; D unresolved. Deletions cut 7 bases from V and 7 bases from J, with 22 bases between. The germline V gene has CDR1 LNHDA and CDR2 SQIVND (reference sequence). CDR3 length: 15 amino acids. The CDR3 loop reads CASTSGWARYSGYTF. In nucleotides, the CDR3 is TGTGCCAGTACCTCGGGGTGGGCGCGGTACTCTGGCTACACCTTC.

V usage is TRBV24-1 and J usage is TRBJ2-1, with 9 bases matching TRBD2. CDR3 length equals 15 residues. The germline CDR1 and CDR2 sequences are KGHDR and SFDVKD. The V and J ends lost 4 bases and 8 bases, in that order; junction bases with no gene match: 8. CDR3 region: CATSEGRGGGHEQFF. CDR3 sequence (DNA): TGTGCCACCAGTGAAGGGCGGGGGGGAGGCCATGAGCAGTTCTTC.

The V and J genes are TRBV10-2 and TRBJ1-2; perhaps TRBD1 as D (6 bases). Deletions cut 0 bases from V and 5 bases from J, with 13 bases between. Germline V gene data show CDR1 as WSHSY and CDR2 as SAAADI. The CDR3 loop spans 15 amino acids. CDR3 sequence: CASSESGWGLYGYTF. CDR3 bases: TGCGCCAGCAGTGAGTCGGGTTGGGGGCTGTATGGCTACACCTTC.

This clone was seen just once. This chain uses TRBV6-1 with TRBJ2-1, with D hard to call. The germline V and J ends were trimmed by 3 bases and 4 bases, with 10 bases remaining between them. Germline V gene data show CDR1 as MNHNS and CDR2 as SASEGT. This CDR3 region has 14 residues. Here the CDR3 reads CASSERYLYNEQFF. CDR3 DNA sequence: TGTGCCAGCAGTGAGCGATACCTATACAATGAGCAGTTCTTC.

The CDR3 here is CASSLHHEQYF. CDR3 nucleotide sequence: TGTGCCAGCAGTTTACACCACGAGCAGTACTTC. This sequence joins TRBV2 and TRBJ2-7; D gene uncertain. Germline CDR1 and CDR2: SNHLY and FYNNEI. The CDR3 length is 11 residues. Between the trimmed V and J ends, which lost 5 bases and 5 bases, there was a span of 7 bases.

The rearrangement joins TRBV7-2 to TRBJ2-5; D gene unclear. Germline assignment: CDR1 SGHTA and CDR2 FQGNSA. CDR3 size: 14 residues. Trimming took off 1 base at V and 2 bases at J, with 8 bases between the two ends. CDR3 region: CASSLDGPQETQYF. The CDR3, as DNA: TGTGCCAGCAGCTTAGATGGCCCTCAAGAGACCCAGTACTTC.

This clone was picked up one time. This chain links TRBV19 with TRBJ1-5; D remains unclear. From germline, CDR1 is LNHDA and CDR2 SQIVND (reference sequence). CDR3 length: 16 amino acids. Deletions cut 9 bases from V and 1 base from J, with 19 bases between. The CDR3 bases are TGTGCCAGCCACAATAGAGGCCGTGAGAGCAATCAGCCCCAGCATTTT. Its translation: CASHNRGRESNQPQHF.

The V and J genes are TRBV4-1 and TRBJ2-7; 9 bases align to TRBD1. J gave up 3 bases and V 3 bases, and 6 bases lay outside the gene matches. This CDR3 comprises 15 residues. Germline CDR1 MGHRA, CDR2 YSYEKL. This chain's CDR3 is CASSHPGQGNYEQYF. CDR3 sequence (DNA): TGCGCCAGCAGCCACCCGGGACAGGGTAACTACGAGCAGTACTTC.

The chain has TRBV9 and TRBJ2-1; 7 nucleotides line up with TRBD2. V lost 2 bases to trimming and J lost 5 bases; unmatched junction nucleotides: 4. This CDR3 spans 14 amino acids. Germline assignment: CDR1 SGDLS and CDR2 YYNGEE. CDR3 protein: CASSVRDYNNEQFF. CDR3 DNA sequence: TGTGCCAGCAGCGTCCGGGACTACAACAATGAGCAGTTCTTC.

V and J are TRBV6-6 and TRBJ1-1, with D possibly being TRBD1 (6 bases). Germline CDR1 is MNHNY and CDR2 is SVGAGI (reference sequence). The CDR3 covers 14 residues. Trimming cost V 4 bases and J 5 bases, with 14 bases left between them. In DNA, the CDR3 is TGTGCCAGCAGTTTACAGGGAAGTTGGACTGAAGCTTTCTTT. Translating it yields CASSLQGSWTEAFF.

This sequence joins TRBV9 and TRBJ2-5, with 7 bases aligning to TRBD2. Germline CDR1 reads SGDLS; CDR2 reads YYNGEE. The ends lost 1 base at V and 4 bases at J; junction bases unmatched: 4. This CDR3 has 14 residues. This CDR3 reads CASSVYSGGETQYF. The CDR3 DNA sequence: TGTGCCAGCAGCGTATATTCGGGAGGAGAGACCCAGTACTTC.

The CDR3 bases are TGTGCCAGCAGTAAGGGCGGGCTAGCGGGGGGAGAGGACACGCAGTATTTT. This sequence encodes CASSKGGLAGGEDTQYF. The chain couples TRBV2 to TRBJ2-3; 11 bases agree with TRBD2. The CDR3 consists of 17 residues. CDR1 is SNHLY and CDR2 is FYNNEI in the germline V gene. Trimming cost V 5 bases and J 9 bases; bases outside gene matches: 16. The whole variable domain, filled in from reference TRBV2 and TRBJ2-3, reads EPEVTQTPSHQVTQMGQEVILRCVPISNHLYFYWYRQILGQKVEFLVSFYNNEISEKSEIFDDQFSVERPDGSNFTLKIRSTKLEDSAMYFCASSKGGLAGGEDTQYFGPGTRLTVL.

CDR3 in amino acids: CASKLGGGETQYF. The CDR3 nucleotides are TGTGCCAGCAAGCTAGGTGGGGGGGAGACCCAGTACTTC. The V and J genes are TRBV5-6 and TRBJ2-5, with a tentative D call TRBD2 (6 bases). V lost 6 bases, J lost 5 bases, and 14 bases lay in between. Per the germline V gene, CDR1 is SGHDT and CDR2 is YYEEEE. This CDR3 spans 13 amino acids.

The chain couples TRBV19 to TRBJ1-5; 10 nucleotides align to TRBD1. The V and J ends lost 7 bases and 5 bases, in that order; junction bases with no gene match: 11. The V gene's germline CDR1 is LNHDA and CDR2 SQIVND (reference sequence). CDR3 size: 16 residues. CDR3 residues: CASIDQGGQGYQPQHF. The CDR3 region has the DNA TGTGCCAGTATCGATCAGGGGGGACAGGGGTATCAGCCCCAGCATTTT.

The chain carries TRBV9 and TRBJ1-1; the match to TRBD1 covers 7 bases. CDR1 and CDR2 (germline): SGDLS, YYNGEE. The trim removed 5 bases at V and 1 base at J, leaving 5 bases unmatched. The CDR3 is 14 residues long. The CDR3 loop is CASRRAGGNTEAFF. CDR3 DNA sequence: TGTGCCAGCAGGAGGGCAGGGGGGAACACTGAAGCTTTCTTT.

V usage is TRBV7-9 and J usage is TRBJ1-2; D is ambiguous. Germline assignment: CDR1 SEHNR and CDR2 FQNEAQ (reference sequence). V was shortened by 4 bases and J by 4 bases, with 16 bases between the two germline ends. This CDR3 has 15 residues. As DNA, the CDR3 is TGTGCCAGCAGCTCCTTTGACGGTGACTTCTATGGCTACACCTTC. Its protein is CASSSFDGDFYGYTF.

The chain is built from TRBV6-5 and TRBJ2-3; TRBD1 agrees at 7 bases. The CDR3 consists of 16 residues. The V segment lost 2 bases and the J segment 2 bases; nucleotides outside the gene matches: 7. The germline CDR1 and CDR2 sequences are MNHEY and SVGAGI. CDR3 region: CASSYQTGRNTDTQYF. DNA of the CDR3: TGTGCCAGCAGTTACCAGACAGGGCGTAACACAGATACGCAGTATTTT.

J is TRBJ2-5 and V is TRBV5-1; 11 bases align to TRBD2. The germline CDR1 and CDR2 sequences are SGHRS and YFSETQ. The trim removed 3 bases at V and 5 bases at J, leaving 12 bases unmatched. This CDR3 has 17 residues. The CDR3, as DNA: TGCGCCAGCAGCTCCTCAACGCTAGCGGGGGGAGGTGAGACCCAGTACTTC. Protein product: CASSSSTLAGGGETQYF.

The genes are TRBV6-5 and TRBJ2-2, with D uncertain. This CDR3 contains 14 residues. Germline assignment: CDR1 MNHEY and CDR2 SVGAGI. V was shortened by 3 bases and J by 5 bases, with 10 bases between the two germline ends. The CDR3 bases are TGTGCCAGCAGTTATTACGAGGCTACCGGGGAGCTGTTTTTT. Translation gives CASSYYEATGELFF.

A remark on this clone: The same CDR3 arises from other DNA sequences in this sample as well. The chain couples TRBV30 to TRBJ1-5; D is ambiguous. Trimming took off 0 bases at V and 5 bases at J, with 8 bases between the two ends. CDR3 length: 13 amino acids. Germline V gene lookup returns CDR1 GTSNPN and CDR2 SVGIG (reference sequence). In nucleotides, the CDR3 is TGTGCCTGGAGTGTACGGGAGGATCAGCCCCAGCATTTT. Protein product: CAWSVREDQPQHF.

The rearrangement joins TRBV20-1 to TRBJ2-1, with 7 bases identical to TRBD2. Per germline, CDR1 DFQATT and CDR2 SNEGSKA (reference sequence). This CDR3 contains 11 residues. Trimming removed 3 bases from V and 10 bases from J; junction bases left unmatched: 3. In DNA, the CDR3 is TGCAGTGCTAGCGGGGGGATAGAGCAGTTCTTC. Translation gives CSASGGIEQFF.

This CDR3 is CASSSGTGSNTEAFF. CDR3 DNA: TGTGCCAGCAGCTCAGGCACAGGCTCGAACACTGAAGCTTTCTTT. The chain joins TRBV5-4 to TRBJ1-1; TRBD1 is a possible D gene (5 bases). The CDR3 sequence is 15 residues long. Trimming removed 3 bases from V and 1 base from J, with 13 bases in between. Germline V gene data show CDR1 as SGHNT and CDR2 as YYREEE (reference sequence).

V gene TRBV7-3 combines with J gene TRBJ1-2, with D possibly TRBD1 on 6 matching bases. Trimming pared 3 bases from V and 8 bases from J, leaving 13 bases between. The CDR3 extends over 13 amino acids. Looked up from germline, CDR1 is SGHTA and CDR2 is FQGTGA. The CDR3 nucleotides are TGTGCCAGCAGCTTCGACAGGTATGAGGGCTACACCTTC. This codes for CASSFDRYEGYTF.